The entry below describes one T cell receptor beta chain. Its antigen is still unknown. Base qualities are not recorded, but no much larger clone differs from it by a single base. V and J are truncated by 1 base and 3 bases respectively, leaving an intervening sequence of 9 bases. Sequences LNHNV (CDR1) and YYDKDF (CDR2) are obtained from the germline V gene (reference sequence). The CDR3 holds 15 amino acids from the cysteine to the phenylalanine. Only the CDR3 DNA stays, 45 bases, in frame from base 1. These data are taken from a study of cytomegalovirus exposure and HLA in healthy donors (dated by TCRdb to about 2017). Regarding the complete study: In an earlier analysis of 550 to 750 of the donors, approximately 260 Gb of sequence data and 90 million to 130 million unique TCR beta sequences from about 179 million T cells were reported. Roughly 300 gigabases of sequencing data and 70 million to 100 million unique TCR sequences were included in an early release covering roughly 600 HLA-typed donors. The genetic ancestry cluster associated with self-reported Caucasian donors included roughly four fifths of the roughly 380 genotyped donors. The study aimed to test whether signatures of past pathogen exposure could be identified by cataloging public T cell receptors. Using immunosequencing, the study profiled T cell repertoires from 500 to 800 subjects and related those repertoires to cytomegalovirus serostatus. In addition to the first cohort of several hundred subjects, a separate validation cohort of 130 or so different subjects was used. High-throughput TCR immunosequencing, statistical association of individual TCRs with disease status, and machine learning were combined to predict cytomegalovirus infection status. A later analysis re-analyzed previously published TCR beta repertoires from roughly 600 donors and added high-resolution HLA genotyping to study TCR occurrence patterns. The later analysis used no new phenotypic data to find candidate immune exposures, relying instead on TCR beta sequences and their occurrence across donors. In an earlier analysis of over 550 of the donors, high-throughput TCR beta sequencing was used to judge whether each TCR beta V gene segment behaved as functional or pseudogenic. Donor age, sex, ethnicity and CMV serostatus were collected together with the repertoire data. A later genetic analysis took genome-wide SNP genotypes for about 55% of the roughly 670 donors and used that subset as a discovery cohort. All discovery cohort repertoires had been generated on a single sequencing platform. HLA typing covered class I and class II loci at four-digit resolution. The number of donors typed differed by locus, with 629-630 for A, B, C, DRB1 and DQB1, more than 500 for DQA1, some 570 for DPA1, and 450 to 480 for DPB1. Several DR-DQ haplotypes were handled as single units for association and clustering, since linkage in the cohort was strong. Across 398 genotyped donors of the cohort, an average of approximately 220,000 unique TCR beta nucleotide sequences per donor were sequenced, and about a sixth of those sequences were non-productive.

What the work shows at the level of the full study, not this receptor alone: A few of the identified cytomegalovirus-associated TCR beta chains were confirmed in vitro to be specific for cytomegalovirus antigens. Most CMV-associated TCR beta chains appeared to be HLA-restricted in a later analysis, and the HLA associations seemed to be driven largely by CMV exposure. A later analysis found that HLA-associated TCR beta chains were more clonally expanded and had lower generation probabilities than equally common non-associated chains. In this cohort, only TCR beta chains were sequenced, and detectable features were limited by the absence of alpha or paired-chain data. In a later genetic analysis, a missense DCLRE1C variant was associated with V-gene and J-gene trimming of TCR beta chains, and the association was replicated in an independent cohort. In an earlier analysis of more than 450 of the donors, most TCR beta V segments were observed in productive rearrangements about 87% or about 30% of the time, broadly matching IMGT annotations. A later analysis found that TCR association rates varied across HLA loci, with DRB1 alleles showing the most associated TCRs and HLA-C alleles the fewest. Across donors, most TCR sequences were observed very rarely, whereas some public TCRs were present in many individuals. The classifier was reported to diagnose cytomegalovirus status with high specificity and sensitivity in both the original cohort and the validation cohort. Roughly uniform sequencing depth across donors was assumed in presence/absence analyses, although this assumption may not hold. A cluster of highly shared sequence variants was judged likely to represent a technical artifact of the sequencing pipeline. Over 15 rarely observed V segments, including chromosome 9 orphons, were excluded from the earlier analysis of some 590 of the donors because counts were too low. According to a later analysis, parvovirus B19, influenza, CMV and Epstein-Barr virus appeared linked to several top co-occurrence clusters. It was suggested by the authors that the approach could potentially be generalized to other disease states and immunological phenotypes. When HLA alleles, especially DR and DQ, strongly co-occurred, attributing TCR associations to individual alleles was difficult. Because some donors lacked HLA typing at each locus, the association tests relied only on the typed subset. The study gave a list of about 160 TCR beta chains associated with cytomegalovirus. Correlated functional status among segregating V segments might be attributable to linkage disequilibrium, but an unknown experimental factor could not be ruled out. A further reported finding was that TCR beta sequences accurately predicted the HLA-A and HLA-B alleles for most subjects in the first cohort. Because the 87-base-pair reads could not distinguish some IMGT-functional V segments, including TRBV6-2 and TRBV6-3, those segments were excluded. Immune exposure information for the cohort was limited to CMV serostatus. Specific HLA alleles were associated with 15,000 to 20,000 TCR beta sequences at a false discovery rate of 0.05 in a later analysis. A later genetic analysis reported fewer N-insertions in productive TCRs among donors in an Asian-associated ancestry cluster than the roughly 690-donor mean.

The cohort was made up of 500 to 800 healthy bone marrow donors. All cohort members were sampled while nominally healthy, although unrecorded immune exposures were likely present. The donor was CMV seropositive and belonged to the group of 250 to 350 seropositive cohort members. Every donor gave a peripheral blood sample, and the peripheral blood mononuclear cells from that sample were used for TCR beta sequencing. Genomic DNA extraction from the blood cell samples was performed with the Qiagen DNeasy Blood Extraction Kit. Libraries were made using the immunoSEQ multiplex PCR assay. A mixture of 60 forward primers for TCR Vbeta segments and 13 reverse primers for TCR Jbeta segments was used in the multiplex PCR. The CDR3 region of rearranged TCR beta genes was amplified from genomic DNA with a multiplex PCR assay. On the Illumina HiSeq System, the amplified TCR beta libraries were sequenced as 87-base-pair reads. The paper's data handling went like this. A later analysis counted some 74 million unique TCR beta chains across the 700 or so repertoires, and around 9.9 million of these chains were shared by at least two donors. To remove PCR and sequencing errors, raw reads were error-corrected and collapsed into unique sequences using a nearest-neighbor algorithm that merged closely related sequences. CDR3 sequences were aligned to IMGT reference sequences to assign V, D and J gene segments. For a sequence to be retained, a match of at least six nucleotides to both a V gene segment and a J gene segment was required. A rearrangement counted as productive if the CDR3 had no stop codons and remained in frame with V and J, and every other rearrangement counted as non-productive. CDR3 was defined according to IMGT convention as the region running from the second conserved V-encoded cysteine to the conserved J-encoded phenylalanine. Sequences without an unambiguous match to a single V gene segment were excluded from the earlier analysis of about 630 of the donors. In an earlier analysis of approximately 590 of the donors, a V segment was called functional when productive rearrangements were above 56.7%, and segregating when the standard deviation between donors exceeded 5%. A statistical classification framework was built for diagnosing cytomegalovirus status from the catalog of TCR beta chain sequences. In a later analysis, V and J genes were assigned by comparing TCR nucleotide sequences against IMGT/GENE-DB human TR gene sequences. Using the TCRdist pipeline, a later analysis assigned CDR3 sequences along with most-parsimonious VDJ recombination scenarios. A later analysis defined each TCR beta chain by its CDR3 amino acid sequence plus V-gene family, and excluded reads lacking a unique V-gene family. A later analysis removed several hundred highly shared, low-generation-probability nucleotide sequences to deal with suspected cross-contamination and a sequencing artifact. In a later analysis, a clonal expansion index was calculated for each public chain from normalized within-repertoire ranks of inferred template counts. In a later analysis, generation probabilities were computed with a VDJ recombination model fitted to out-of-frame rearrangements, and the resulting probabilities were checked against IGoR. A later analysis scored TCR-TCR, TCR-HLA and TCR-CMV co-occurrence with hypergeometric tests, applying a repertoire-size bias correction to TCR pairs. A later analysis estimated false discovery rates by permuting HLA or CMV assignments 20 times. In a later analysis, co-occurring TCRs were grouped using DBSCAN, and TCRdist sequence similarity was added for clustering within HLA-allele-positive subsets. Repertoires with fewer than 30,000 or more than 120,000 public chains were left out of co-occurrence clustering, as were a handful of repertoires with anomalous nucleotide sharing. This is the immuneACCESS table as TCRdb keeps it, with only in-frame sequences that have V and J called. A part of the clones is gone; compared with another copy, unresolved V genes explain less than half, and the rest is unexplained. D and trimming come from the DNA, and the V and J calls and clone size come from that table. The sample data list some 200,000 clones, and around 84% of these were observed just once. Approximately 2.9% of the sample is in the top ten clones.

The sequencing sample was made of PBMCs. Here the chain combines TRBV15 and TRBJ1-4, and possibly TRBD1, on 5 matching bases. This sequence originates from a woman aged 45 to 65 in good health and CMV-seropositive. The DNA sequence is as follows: TGTGCCACCAGCAGAGGGGTAGGGGCTAATGAAAAACTGTTTTTT. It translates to CATSRGVGANEKLFF.